These 15 T cell receptor beta chains were all obtained from the same sample, sequenced in a study of control samples from healthy donors and cancer patients (dated by TCRdb to between 2020 and 2021). Library preparation used the immunoSEQ multiplex PCR assay. The clones in this table, taken by TCRdb from immuneACCESS, are in-frame only. Not every clone is retained; where verified, under half of the shortfall comes from an unresolved V gene, and the cause of the rest is unknown. Within this sample are 130,000 or so clones, with over 75% of them counted one time only. The ten largest clones add up to around 8.7% of the sample. The sequenced sample consisted of blood. These receptors were taken from a man aged 35 to 55 in good health.

The V call is TRBV2, the J call TRBJ2-7; 9 bases align to TRBD1. CDR1 and CDR2 from the germline V gene are SNHLY and FYNNEI. The CDR3 has 13 residues. The J segment lost 4 bases and the V segment lost 6 bases, leaving 4 bases of the junction unmatched. The CDR3 region is CASRTGGGYEQYF. The CDR3 nucleotides are TGTGCCAGCAGGACAGGGGGGGGGTACGAGCAGTACTTC.

The chain carries TRBV25-1 and TRBJ1-2; D is possibly TRBD1 (6 bases). V was shortened by 5 bases and J by 7 bases, with 17 bases between the two germline ends. The CDR3 is 14 amino acids. Germline assignment: CDR1 MGHDK and CDR2 SYGVNS. DNA for the CDR3: TGTGCCAGCAGTCCCCGAGGGGGGCAGTTTGGCTACACCTTC. Its translation: CASSPRGGQFGYTF.

In DNA form, the CDR3 reads TGTGCCAGCAGAAGGGACAGGCGGGATGAGCAGTTCTTC. Encoded protein: CASRRDRRDEQFF. This chain joins TRBV12-3 or TRBV12-4 and TRBJ2-1, with TRBD1 matching 8 bases. Germline trimming cut 6 bases from V and 8 bases from J; bases unmatched to any gene: 6. The CDR3 is 13 residues long.

The DNA for the CDR3 is TGTGCCAGCAGCGTCAGGGGGCGCGCACCCCTCCACTTT. Translated: CASSVRGRAPLHF. The rearrangement links TRBV7-9 to TRBJ1-6, with 8 bases aligning to TRBD1. The CDR3 runs to 13 residues. Looked up from germline, CDR1 is SEHNR and CDR2 is FQNEAQ (reference sequence). The V gene end was trimmed by 5 bases and the J gene end by 11 bases; junction bases not matched to a gene: 5.

The chain combines TRBV7-2 with TRBJ2-5; D not certain. V lost 5 bases and J lost 4, with 14 bases in between. The CDR3 length is 14 residues. Germline V lookup: CDR1 SGHTA, CDR2 FQGNSA. CDR3 sequence reads: CASSRNGNSETQYF. Written as DNA, the CDR3 is TGTGCCAGCAGCCGGAATGGGAATTCAGAGACCCAGTACTTC. Supplemented by reference TRBV7-2 and TRBJ2-5, the full variable domain reads GAGVSQSPSNKVTEKGKDVELRCDPISGHTALYWYRQSLGQGLEFLIYFQGNSAPDKSGLPSDRFSAERTGGSVSTLTIQRTQQEDSAVYLCASSRNGNSETQYFGPGTRLLVL.

This sequence joins TRBV3-1 (or the pseudogene TRBV3-2) and TRBJ1-1; D ambiguous. Germline CDR1 is LGHDT and CDR2 is YNNKEL (reference sequence). The CDR3 contains 16 residues. Trimming cost V 6 bases and J 0 bases, with 17 bases left between them. The CDR3 bases are TGTGCCAGCAGAAAAAGGCGAGGAAACATGAACACTGAAGCTTTCTTT. Translated: CASRKRRGNMNTEAFF.

V gene TRBV11-3 combines with J gene TRBJ1-1; D perhaps matches TRBD1 (5 bases). The germline gives CDR1 SGHNT, CDR2 YENEEA. V shed 5 bases and J shed 0 bases, with 19 bases lying between them. CDR3 length: 17 amino acids. The CDR3 DNA follows: TGTGCCAGCAGCCTCATCCACTCGGGGCGCGTGAACACTGAAGCTTTCTTT. This sequence encodes CASSLIHSGRVNTEAFF.

This chain uses TRBV24-1 with TRBJ2-1; D may be TRBD2 (6 bases). The CDR3 runs 17 residues. Germline V gene data show CDR1 as KGHDR and CDR2 as SFDVKD. Trimming removed 0 bases at V and 5 bases at J, with 16 bases between. CDR3 sequence: CATSDLPRGRVDNEQFF. The DNA for the CDR3 is TGTGCCACCAGTGATTTGCCGCGGGGTCGGGTTGACAATGAGCAGTTCTTC.

The J gene is TRBJ1-3, the V gene TRBV14; D not certain. The germline CDR1 and CDR2 sequences are SGHDN and FVKESK. V gave up 4 bases and J gave up 5 bases, with 15 bases separating them. CDR3 length equals 15 residues. CDR3 protein: CASSPGSTFRNTIYF. In DNA, the CDR3 is TGTGCCAGCAGCCCCGGGTCTACGTTCAGAAACACCATATATTTT.

The chain is built from TRBV25-1 and TRBJ2-7; maybe TRBD2 (6 bases). Germline V gives CDR1 MGHDK, CDR2 SYGVNS. Between the trimmed V and J ends, which lost 6 bases and 3 bases, there was a span of 18 bases. The CDR3 loop spans 15 amino acids. CDR3 sequence: CASSLPGTELYEQYF. The CDR3 DNA sequence: TGTGCCAGCAGCCTCCCCGGGACTGAGCTCTACGAGCAGTACTTC.

The V call is TRBV5-1, the J call TRBJ2-3; 12 nucleotides agree with TRBD2. Germline V gene sequence: CDR1 SGHRS, CDR2 YFSETQ. The trim removed 2 bases at V and 1 base at J, leaving 8 bases unmatched. This CDR3 contains 18 residues. The DNA for the CDR3 is TGCGCCAGCAGCTTATCCCCTAGCGGGGGGGCCGGCACAGATACGCAGTATTTT. Protein: CASSLSPSGGAGTDTQYF. Supplemented by reference TRBV5-1 and TRBJ2-3, the full variable domain reads KAGVTQTPRYLIKTRGQQVTLSCSPISGHRSVSWYQQTPGQGLQFLFEYFSETQRNKGNFPGRFSGRQFSNSRSEMNVSTLELGDSALYLCASSLSPSGGAGTDTQYFGPGTRLTVL.

V is TRBV12-3 or TRBV12-4 and J is TRBJ1-1, with TRBD1 matching 8 bases. The CDR3 length is 13 residues. The junction had 3 bases not matched to a gene; V was cut back by 5 bases and J by 4 bases. This CDR3 reads CASSQGAGTEAFF. The CDR3 bases are TGTGCCAGCAGTCAGGGGGCGGGCACTGAAGCTTTCTTT.

The chain uses TRBV5-4 and TRBJ1-1, with D unclear. Germline V gives CDR1 SGHNT, CDR2 YYREEE (reference sequence). This CDR3 has 15 amino acids. With 0 bases removed from V and 3 bases from J, the gap between germline ends came to 12 bases. This CDR3 reads CASSLGTFGDTEAFF. CDR3 nucleotides: TGTGCCAGCAGCTTGGGGACTTTCGGGGACACTGAAGCTTTCTTT.

CDR3 amino acids: CATSDAQFNSPLHF. CDR3 DNA: TGTGCCACCAGTGATGCTCAGTTCAACTCACCCCTCCACTTT. V usage is TRBV24-1 and J usage is TRBJ1-6; no reliable D call. The germline V and J ends were trimmed by 3 bases and 10 bases, with 12 bases remaining between them. Looked up from germline, CDR1 is KGHDR and CDR2 is SFDVKD. The CDR3 covers 14 residues.

This sequence joins TRBV6-4 and TRBJ1-4, with TRBD1 as a possible D gene (5 bases). This CDR3 has 13 residues. Germline CDR1 MRHNA, CDR2 SNTAGT. Trimming shortened V by 5 bases and J by 8 bases, and 12 bases separated the two germline ends. CDR3: CASSLGDREKLFF. The CDR3 region has the DNA TGTGCCAGCAGTTTGGGGGATCGGGAAAAACTGTTTTTT.